This T cell receptor (beta chain) appears in the sequencing data of a study of blood T cell repertoires in COVID-19. Turning to the study itself: COVID-19 samples collected from the United States, Italy and Spain covered acute and convalescent phases. T cells, B-cell-depleted T cells, or PBMCs supplied cDNA or gDNA.

Seattle participants joined during active infection and were tracked over time. Trimming took off 6 bases at V and 5 bases at J, with 19 bases between the two ends. This CDR3 is 15 amino acids long. Germline lookup yields CDR1 MDHEN and CDR2 SYDVKM. Authors' processing steps: The authors estimated nucleated cell counts from reference gene primer amplification. The protocol was immunoSEQ multiplex PCR, while the TCRdb copy is restricted to in-frame clones and leaves out a portion. Clone size and V and J calls were adopted from that table, with D and trimming inferred from the DNA. The sample lists hundreds of thousands of clones, approximately 88% occurring once.

The V call is TRBV28, the J call TRBJ1-1, with a weak D call TRBD1 (5 bases). The clonotype comes from a woman aged 25 to 39 with COVID-19, enrolled during active disease. The sample comprised peripheral blood. In nucleotides, the CDR3 is TGTGCCAGCAGGGTGTGGGGGGATGAGTTTACTGAAGCTTTCTTT. It translates to CASRVWGDEFTEAFF.